The rows below give T cell receptor beta chains drawn from one sample of a study of cytomegalovirus exposure and HLA in healthy donors. Measured with immunoSEQ multiplex PCR; TCRdb has only the in-frame clones, and not every one. This table has roughly 150,000 clones, roughly 75% appearing once. The sequenced sample was PBMCs. Every receptor here comes from a man aged 30 to 39 in good health. Both conserved end residues are part of each CDR3. A D gene is named only where the DNA matches it firmly. Some rows mark clone size as missing; the rest say once, few, many or name a class of expanded clone.

once TRBD2 TRBJ2-7 TRBV9 TGTGCCAGCAGCGTAGCTATCAGCGGGACCTACGAGCAGTACTTC CASSVAISGTYEQYF
- - TRBJ2-7 TRBV7-9 TGTTCCAGCAGAGGGGACACCTCCTACGAGCAGTACTTC CSSRGDTSYEQYF
- - TRBJ1-5 TRBV28 TGTGCCAGCAGTCCCCTTAATCAGCCCCAGCATTTT CASSPLNQPQHF
- TRBD2 TRBJ2-3 TRBV7-3 TGTGCCAGCAGCAAGGGTAGCGGGAGCTCGGGTCGTACGCAGTATTTT CASSKGSGSSGRTQYF
- TRBD1 TRBJ2-4 TRBV6-5 TGTGCCAGCAGGCCAGGACAGGGGAACATTCAGTACTTC CASRPGQGNIQYF
- - TRBJ2-5 TRBV7-3 TGTGCCAGCAGCCCTAACATGGGGCCCGCGGAGACCCAGTACTTC CASSPNMGPAETQYF
- - TRBJ1-5 TRBV7-6 TGTGCCAGCAGCCCCAGGGATACAGGTCCCAATCAGCCCCAGCATTTT CASSPRDTGPNQPQHF
- - TRBJ1-2 TRBV29-1 TGCAGCGTCGGGACTCCTGCTAACTATGGCTACGCCTTC CSVGTPANYGYAF
- TRBD1 TRBJ1-1 TRBV7-9 TGTTCCAGCAGTTCCCCCCGGACAGGGGGCTTGAACACTGAAGCTTTCTTT CSSSSPRTGGLNTEAFF
few - TRBJ2-2 TRBV5-8 TGTGCCAGCAGCCGGGAAACCACCGGGGAGCTGTTTTTT CASSRETTGELFF
- TRBD2 TRBJ2-2 TRBV5-5 TGTGCCAGCAGCTTGGGCCCCGGGACTAGCGGAACCGGGGAGCTGTTTTTT CASSLGPGTSGTGELFF
- TRBD1 TRBJ2-7 TRBV9 TGTGCCAGCAGCGCGGACAGGGAATCCCCCCACGAGCAGTACTTC CASSADRESPHEQYF
- - TRBJ2-6 TRBV6-4 TGTGCCAGCAGTGACTCGGACACTGGGGCCAACGTCCTGACTTTC CASSDSDTGANVLTF
- TRBD2 TRBJ2-3 TRBV29-1 TGCAGCACCGAGACTAGCGGGAGCGCAGATACGCAGTATTTT CSTETSGSADTQYF
- TRBD1 TRBJ1-2 TRBV11-3 TGTGCCAGCAGCTTATCGACAGGGGGAAGCTATGGCTACACCTTC CASSLSTGGSYGYTF
- TRBD1 TRBJ1-2 TRBV6-5 TGTGCCAGCAGTTACTCGGGGGGCAGGGGGCGCGGGGGCTACACCTTC CASSYSGGRGRGGYTF
- TRBD1 TRBJ1-2 TRBV9 TGTGCCAGCAGTCGTAGGTTACAGGGGGCGCAGGGCTACACCTTC CASSRRLQGAQGYTF
- - TRBJ1-2 TRBV15 TGTGCCATCGGCGGGGGCTATGGCTACACCTTC CAIGGGYGYTF
- - TRBJ2-7 TRBV28 TGTGCCAGCAGCCCGGGTAGGGGCTCCTACGAGCAGTACTTC CASSPGRGSYEQYF
- TRBD2 TRBJ2-7 TRBV11-3 TGTGCCAGCAGCCTAGGGACTAGCAGATCCTACGAGCAGTACTTC CASSLGTSRSYEQYF
few - TRBJ1-3 TRBV7-2 TGTGCCAGCAGCTTAGGTTGGCGGGGCGACGGAAACACCATATATTTT CASSLGWRGDGNTIYF
- TRBD2 TRBJ2-7 TRBV5-1 TGCGCCAGCAGCTTGGCCGGACTAGCGGCCTCCTACGAGCAGTACTTC CASSLAGLAASYEQYF
- TRBD2 TRBJ2-7 TRBV7-6 TGTGCCAGCAGCCCCGGAGGGAGGGGCGAGCAGTACTTC CASSPGGRGEQYF
- TRBD2 TRBJ2-1 TRBV19 TGTGCCAGTAGTATGGCGGGAGGGGGTCGAACCGCTGAGCAGTTCTTC CASSMAGGGRTAEQFF
- - TRBJ2-2 TRBV5-4 TGTGCCAGCAGCTCGCACGACTCAACGAACACCGGGGAGCTGTTTTTT CASSSHDSTNTGELFF
- - TRBJ2-1 TRBV7-3 TGTGCCAGCAGGGAACGCTACGCGGCGAATGAGCAGTTCTTC CASRERYAANEQFF
- - TRBJ2-3 TRBV9 TGTGCCAGCAGCCTAGGAGGAGATACGCAGTATTTT CASSLGGDTQYF
- - TRBJ2-7 TRBV2 TGTGCCAGTGGAACCGGACTGAACTACGAGCAGTACTTC CASGTGLNYEQYF